This record looks at one TCR beta chain sequence and its context. What it binds is not known. Trimming left V 5 bases short and J 0 bases short, with 8 bases between. CDR3 length: 15 residues. CDR1 is SNHLY, CDR2 FYNNEI, per germline. These data are taken from a study of shared clonotypes between healthy human individuals. On the study more broadly: Researchers assigned three CD4 naive, three CD4 memory, two CD8 naive and one CD8 memory plate to each donor.

Sequencing was performed with immunoSEQ multiplex PCR; in TCRdb, only in-frame clones are kept and a portion is missing. The sample lists millions of clones; just over 90% were seen once. General study findings and limits: Of the naive CD4 clonotypes, roughly 5% were shared across several donors. Clonotypes not shared had lower generation probabilities than those common to all four donors.

The source of this sequence is a man between 18 and 29 years old in good health. The V and J genes are TRBV2 and TRBJ2-6, with a weak D call TRBD1 (5 bases). The sequenced sample was naive CD4+ T cells sorted from blood. Indicated subset: CD45RA+ positively selected. CDR3 bases: TGTGCCAGCAGTTCAGACAGCTCTGGGGCCAACGTCCTGACTTTC. It yields the protein CASSSDSSGANVLTF.